The 20 T cell receptor beta chains given below trace back to one sample, sequenced in a study of T cells expressing NK-cell markers. Each CDR3 protein gets one entry in TCRdb, which reprocessed the 5' RACE reads and gives no DNA. The specimen's table records roughly 420,000 distinct CDR3 sequences. The sequenced sample consisted of blood T cells: a sorted CD56 or NKG2C T cell subset, CD4+ or CD8+ T cells, or bulk PBMC T cells (not recorded which). The receptors derive from a woman between 18 and 69 years old in good health.

The chain couples TRBV12-3 or TRBV12-4 to TRBJ2-4; TCRdb calls TRBD1, which cannot be checked without DNA. The CDR3 sequence is 13 residues long. The CDR3 region is CASSLDRAGVQYF.

This chain joins TRBV12-3 or TRBV12-4 and TRBJ2-7; the TCRdb call, TRBD2, lacks DNA for checking. This CDR3 has 17 residues. The CDR3 is CASTSLGGRARVSGQYF.

The V gene is TRBV12-3 or TRBV12-4, the J gene TRBJ1-5. The CDR3 runs 16 residues. CDR3 residues: CASRPRTDGQNQPQHF.

This chain links TRBV18 with TRBJ2-2; as DNA is missing, the TRBD2 call by TCRdb cannot be tested. Germline V CDR1 and CDR2: KGHSH, LQKENI. The CDR3 extends over 17 amino acids. The CDR3 reads CASSRLRVSGNTGELFF.

The J gene is TRBJ1-2, the V gene TRBV12-3 or TRBV12-4; TCRdb's D call of TRBD1 is untestable without DNA. The CDR3 contains 13 residues. The CDR3: CASSKTDNYGYTF.

The chain has TRBV7-9 and TRBJ1-1. CDR3 length: 12 residues. Germline lookup yields CDR1 SEHNR and CDR2 FQNEAQ (reference sequence). CDR3 residues: CASSLAYTEAFF.

The rearrangement uses TRBV4-3 and TRBJ2-5; as DNA is missing, the TRBD2 call by TCRdb cannot be tested. The CDR3 covers 15 residues. Germline CDR1 is LGHNA and CDR2 is YSLEER. CDR3 sequence reads: CASSPGLAEQETQYF.

The CDR3 spells CSARERAYGYTF. The gene calls are TRBV20-1 and TRBJ1-2. Germline-derived CDR1 and CDR2 are DFQATT and SNEGSKA (reference sequence). The CDR3 sequence is 12 residues long.

The chain combines TRBV18 with TRBJ1-1; TCRdb names TRBD1, which stays unverified in the absence of DNA. The CDR3 runs to 15 residues. CDR1 is KGHSH, CDR2 LQKENI, per germline. The CDR3 is CASSPRRAWNTEAFF.

J is TRBJ2-7 and V is TRBV29-1; the D gene TCRdb calls, TRBD2, cannot be checked with no DNA. Germline-derived CDR1 and CDR2 are SQVTM and ANQGSEA. There are 14 residues in the CDR3. The CDR3 sequence is CSGMTAGNSYEQYF.

The chain is built from TRBV7-2 and TRBJ2-4; the D gene TCRdb calls, TRBD1, cannot be checked with no DNA. This CDR3 region has 14 residues. Germline CDR1 reads SGHTA; CDR2 reads FQGNSA. CDR3 protein: CASSLVRGRDIQYF. Supplemented by reference TRBV7-2 and TRBJ2-4, the full variable domain reads GAGVSQSPSNKVTEKGKDVELRCDPISGHTALYWYRQSLGQGLEFLIYFQGNSAPDKSGLPSDRFSAERTGGSVSTLTIQRTQQEDSAVYLCASSLVRGRDIQYFGAGTRLSVL.

The chain has TRBV2 and TRBJ1-6. The germline gives CDR1 SNHLY, CDR2 FYNNEI. The CDR3 length is 14 residues. CDR3 region: CASSEQGEGSPLHF. The variable domain in full, completed from reference TRBV2 and TRBJ1-6, reads EPEVTQTPSHQVTQMGQEVILRCVPISNHLYFYWYRQILGQKVEFLVSFYNNEISEKSEIFDDQFSVERPDGSNFTLKIRSTKLEDSAMYFCASSEQGEGSPLHFGNGTRLTVT.

The chain couples TRBV3-1 to TRBJ2-7; there is no DNA to check the TCRdb D call of TRBD2. Germline V lookup: CDR1 LGHDT, CDR2 YNNKEL (reference sequence). There are 16 residues in the CDR3. CDR3: CASSRGHSGGSYEQYF.

The rearrangement uses TRBV27 and TRBJ1-1. The CDR3 loop spans 14 amino acids. The germline V gene encodes CDR1 MNHEY and CDR2 SMNVEV (reference sequence). CDR3: CASSLSATGTEAFF.

This CDR3 reads CASSLSRTPRETQYF. The genes are TRBV7-2 and TRBJ2-5. This CDR3 spans 15 amino acids. CDR1 and CDR2 from the germline V gene are SGHTA and FQGNSA. The entire variable domain, with the rest obtained from reference TRBV7-2 and TRBJ2-5, is as follows: GAGVSQSPSNKVTEKGKDVELRCDPISGHTALYWYRQSLGQGLEFLIYFQGNSAPDKSGLPSDRFSAERTGGSVSTLTIQRTQQEDSAVYLCASSLSRTPRETQYFGPGTRLLVL.

This sequence joins TRBV7-7 and TRBJ1-3; TCRdb names TRBD1, which stays unverified in the absence of DNA. The CDR3 loop spans 16 amino acids. The V gene's germline CDR1 is SSHAT and CDR2 FNYEAQ (reference sequence). The chain's CDR3 is CASSHRDSDSGNTIYF.

The chain is built from TRBV20-1 and TRBJ2-3; TCRdb indicates TRBD1, and absent DNA this call remains unverified. The CDR3 loop spans 13 amino acids. Germline V gene lookup returns CDR1 DFQATT and CDR2 SNEGSKA (reference sequence). The CDR3 reads CSARWTGTDTQYF.

V usage is TRBV7-8 and J usage is TRBJ2-1; without DNA, the TCRdb call of TRBD2 cannot be checked. The CDR3 loop spans 17 amino acids. Germline V CDR1 and CDR2: SGHVS, FQNEAQ. The CDR3 here is CASSLIAGVPSYNEQFF.

The rearrangement joins TRBV7-2 to TRBJ2-7; TCRdb's assignment of TRBD2 cannot be checked, as there is no DNA. This CDR3 spans 15 amino acids. Per the germline V gene, CDR1 is SGHTA and CDR2 is FQGNSA. The CDR3 sequence is CASSPTSGRMGEQYF.

The chain couples TRBV12-3 or TRBV12-4 to TRBJ2-3. This CDR3 contains 12 residues. The CDR3 here is CASSTRPDTQYF.